This record looks at one T cell receptor beta chain sequence and its context. Its specificity is not known. The sample originates from a study of cytomegalovirus exposure and HLA in healthy donors. In the study overall: The same platform as the 650 to 700 first-cohort repertoires was used for the 120 or so validation repertoires, a later analysis reported.

The donors were part of the validation cohort, which consisted of over a hundred subjects and was separate from the first cohort of roughly 620 subjects. The data were produced by immunoSEQ multiplex PCR, yet TCRdb's version contains in-frame clones alone and is incomplete. Of some 150,000 clones listed, less than 90% are singletons. Study-level points and caveats: Cytomegalovirus association was assigned to approximately 160 TCR beta chains. Most TCR sequences were uncommon, yet certain public TCRs appeared in many donors.

The sample comprised PBMCs. The receptor comes from a young woman in good health and CMV-seropositive.

The CDR3 nucleotides are TGTGCCAGCACCCTTAGAGGGATCAAGTACGAGCAGTACTTC. It encodes CASTLRGIKYEQYF. The V and J genes are TRBV28 and TRBJ2-7, with D possibly being TRBD2 (5 bases). CDR1 MDHEN and CDR2 SYDVKM come from the germline V gene. The CDR3 spans 14 residues. Between the trimmed V and J ends, which lost 7 bases and 4 bases, there was a span of 17 bases.